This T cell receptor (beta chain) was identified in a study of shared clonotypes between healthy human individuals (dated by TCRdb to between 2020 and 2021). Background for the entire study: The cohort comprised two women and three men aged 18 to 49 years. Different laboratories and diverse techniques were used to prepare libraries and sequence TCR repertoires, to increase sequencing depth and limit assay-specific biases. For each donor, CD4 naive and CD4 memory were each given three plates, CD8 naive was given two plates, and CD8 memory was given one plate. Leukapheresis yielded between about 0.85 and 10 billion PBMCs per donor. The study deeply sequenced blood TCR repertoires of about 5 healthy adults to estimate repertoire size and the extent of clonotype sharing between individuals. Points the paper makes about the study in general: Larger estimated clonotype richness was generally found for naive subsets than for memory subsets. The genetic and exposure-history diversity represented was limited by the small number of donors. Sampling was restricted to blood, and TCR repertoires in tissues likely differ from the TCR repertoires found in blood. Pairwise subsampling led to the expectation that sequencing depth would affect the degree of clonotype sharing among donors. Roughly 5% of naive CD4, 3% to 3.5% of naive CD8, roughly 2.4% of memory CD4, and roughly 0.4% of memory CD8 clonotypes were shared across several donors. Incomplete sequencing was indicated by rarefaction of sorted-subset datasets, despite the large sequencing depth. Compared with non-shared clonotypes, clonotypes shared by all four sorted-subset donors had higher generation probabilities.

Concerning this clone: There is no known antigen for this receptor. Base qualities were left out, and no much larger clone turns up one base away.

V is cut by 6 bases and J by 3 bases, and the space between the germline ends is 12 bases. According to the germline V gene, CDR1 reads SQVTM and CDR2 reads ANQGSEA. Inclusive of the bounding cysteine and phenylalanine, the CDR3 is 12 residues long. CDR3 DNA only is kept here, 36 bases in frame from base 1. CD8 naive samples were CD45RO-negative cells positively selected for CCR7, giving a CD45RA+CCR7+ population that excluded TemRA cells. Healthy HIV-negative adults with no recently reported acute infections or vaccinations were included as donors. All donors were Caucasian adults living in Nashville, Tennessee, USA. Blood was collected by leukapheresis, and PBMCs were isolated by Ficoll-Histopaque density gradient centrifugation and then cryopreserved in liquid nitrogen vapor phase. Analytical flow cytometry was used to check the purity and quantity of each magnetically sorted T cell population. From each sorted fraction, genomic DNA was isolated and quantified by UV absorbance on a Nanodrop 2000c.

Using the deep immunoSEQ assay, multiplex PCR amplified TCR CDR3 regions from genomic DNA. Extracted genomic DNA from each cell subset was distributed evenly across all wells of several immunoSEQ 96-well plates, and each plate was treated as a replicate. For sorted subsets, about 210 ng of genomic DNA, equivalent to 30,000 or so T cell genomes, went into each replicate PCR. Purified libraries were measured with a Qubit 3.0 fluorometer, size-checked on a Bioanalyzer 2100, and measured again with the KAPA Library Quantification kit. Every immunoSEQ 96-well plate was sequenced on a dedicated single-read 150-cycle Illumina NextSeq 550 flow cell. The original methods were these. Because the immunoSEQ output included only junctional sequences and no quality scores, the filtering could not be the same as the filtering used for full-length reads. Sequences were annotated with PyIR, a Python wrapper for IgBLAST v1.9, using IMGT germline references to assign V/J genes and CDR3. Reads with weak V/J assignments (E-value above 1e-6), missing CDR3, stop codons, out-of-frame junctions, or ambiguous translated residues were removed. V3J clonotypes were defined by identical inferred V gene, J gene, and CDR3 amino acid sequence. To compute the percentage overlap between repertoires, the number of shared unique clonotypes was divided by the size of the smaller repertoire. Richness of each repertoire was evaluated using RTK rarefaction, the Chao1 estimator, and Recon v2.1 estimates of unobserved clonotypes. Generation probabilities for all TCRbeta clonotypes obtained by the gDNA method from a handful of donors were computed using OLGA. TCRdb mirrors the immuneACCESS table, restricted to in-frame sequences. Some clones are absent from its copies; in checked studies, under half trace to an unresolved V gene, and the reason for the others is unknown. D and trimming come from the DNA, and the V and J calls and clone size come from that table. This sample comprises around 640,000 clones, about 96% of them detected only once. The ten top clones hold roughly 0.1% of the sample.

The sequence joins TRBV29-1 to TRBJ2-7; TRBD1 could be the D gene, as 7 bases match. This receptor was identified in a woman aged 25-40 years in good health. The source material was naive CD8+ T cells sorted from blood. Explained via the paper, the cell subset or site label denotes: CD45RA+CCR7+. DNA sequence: TGCAGCGTGGGGGGACAGAACTACGAGCAGTACTTC. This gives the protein CSVGGQNYEQYF.